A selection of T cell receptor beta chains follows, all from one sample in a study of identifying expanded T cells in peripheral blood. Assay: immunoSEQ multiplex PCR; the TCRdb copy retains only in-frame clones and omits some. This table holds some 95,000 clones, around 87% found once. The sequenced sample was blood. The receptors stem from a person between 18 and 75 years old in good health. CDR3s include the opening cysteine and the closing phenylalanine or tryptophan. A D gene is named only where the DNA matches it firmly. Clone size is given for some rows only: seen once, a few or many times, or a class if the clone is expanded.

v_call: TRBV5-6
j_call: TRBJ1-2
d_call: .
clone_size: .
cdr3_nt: TGTGCCAGCAGCTTGGCCCTGGGGCCTGGCTATGGCTACACCTTC
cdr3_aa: CASSLALGPGYGYTF

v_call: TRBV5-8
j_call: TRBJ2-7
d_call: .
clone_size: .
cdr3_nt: TGTGCCAGCAGCTTGGGCAGGCTTGGCGAGCAGTACTTC
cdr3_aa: CASSLGRLGEQYF

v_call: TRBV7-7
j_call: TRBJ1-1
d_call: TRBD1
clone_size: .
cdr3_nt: TGTGCCAGCAGCTGCGGACAACAGGGGGCGCGGGGCACTGAAGCTTTCTTT
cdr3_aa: CASSCGQQGARGTEAFF

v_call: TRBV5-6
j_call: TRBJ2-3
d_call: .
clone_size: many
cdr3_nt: TGTGCCAGCAGCTTGGCCCCAACAGGTGCAAGAACGCAGTATTTT
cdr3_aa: CASSLAPTGARTQYF

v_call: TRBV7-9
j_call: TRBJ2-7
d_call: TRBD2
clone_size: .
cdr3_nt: TGTGCCAGCAGCGAAACCGGGACTAGCGGGGTATCCTACGAGCAGTACTTC
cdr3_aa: CASSETGTSGVSYEQYF

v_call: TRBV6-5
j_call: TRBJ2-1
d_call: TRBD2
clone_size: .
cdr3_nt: TGTGCCAGCAGTTATTATCTAGCGGGGGGAGGGAATGAGCAGTTCTTC
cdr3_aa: CASSYYLAGGGNEQFF

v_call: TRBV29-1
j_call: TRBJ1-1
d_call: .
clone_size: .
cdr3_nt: TGCAGCGTTGCTGGTCCCAGGGCCTACACTGAAGCTTTCTTT
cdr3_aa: CSVAGPRAYTEAFF

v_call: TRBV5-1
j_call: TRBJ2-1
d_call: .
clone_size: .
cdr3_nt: TGCGCCAGCACCCGGGACTCAGGCCCCAGTGAGCAGTTCTTC
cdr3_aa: CASTRDSGPSEQFF

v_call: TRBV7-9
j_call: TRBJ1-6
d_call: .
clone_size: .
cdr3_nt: TGTGCCAGCAGCTTAGTCTTTTCGGGAAATTCACCCCTCCACTTT
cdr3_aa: CASSLVFSGNSPLHF

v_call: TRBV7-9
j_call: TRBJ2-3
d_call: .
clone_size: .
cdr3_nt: TGTGCCAGCAGCCCCCCAGGGGTAGGAACAGATACGCAGTATTTT
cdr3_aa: CASSPPGVGTDTQYF

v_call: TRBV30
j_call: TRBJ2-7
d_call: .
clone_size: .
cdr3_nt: TGTGCCCACGGGGGGACAGGAGATGACGAGCAGTACTTC
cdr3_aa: CAHGGTGDDEQYF

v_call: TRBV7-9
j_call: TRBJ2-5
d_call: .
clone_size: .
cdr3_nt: TGTGCCAGCAGCTCCACCACAGCGTACCAAGAGACCCAGTACTTC
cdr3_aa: CASSSTTAYQETQYF

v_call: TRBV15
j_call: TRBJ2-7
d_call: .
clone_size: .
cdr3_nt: TGTGCCACCAGCAGGGCTTATTCCTACGAGCAGTACTTC
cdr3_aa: CATSRAYSYEQYF

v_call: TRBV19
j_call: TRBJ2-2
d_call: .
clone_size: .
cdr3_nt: TGTGCCAGTATCGCACAGAGGGGCGCGAACACCGGGGAGCTGTTTTTT
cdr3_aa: CASIAQRGANTGELFF

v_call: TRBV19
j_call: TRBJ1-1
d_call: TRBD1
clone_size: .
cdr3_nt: TGTGCCAGTACCAGGACAGGGTCCAGCTATGAAGCTTTCTTT
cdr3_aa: CASTRTGSSYEAFF

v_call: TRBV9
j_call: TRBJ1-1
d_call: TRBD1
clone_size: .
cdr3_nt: TGTGCCAGCAGCGTAACAGGGGGCTACACTGAAGCTTTCTTT
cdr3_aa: CASSVTGGYTEAFF

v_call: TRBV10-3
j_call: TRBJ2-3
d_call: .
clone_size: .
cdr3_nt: TGTGCCATCAGTGATCAGGGAAGGGGCACAGATACGCAGTATTTT
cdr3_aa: CAISDQGRGTDTQYF

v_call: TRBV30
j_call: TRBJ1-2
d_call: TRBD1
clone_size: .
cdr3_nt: TGTGCCTGGAGTTCAAACAGGGGGAGAAGTGGCTACACCTTC
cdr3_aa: CAWSSNRGRSGYTF

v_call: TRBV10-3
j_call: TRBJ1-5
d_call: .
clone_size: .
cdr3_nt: TGTGCCATCAGTGAGTCGATAGTAATCGGACAGAGAGGTTGGCAGCCCCAGCATTTT
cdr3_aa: CAISESIVIGQRGWQPQHF

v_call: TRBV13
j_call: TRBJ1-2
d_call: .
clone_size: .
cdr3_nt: TGTGCCAGCAGCGGGCGACGGGTAGGGAACTATGGCTACACCTTC
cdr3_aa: CASSGRRVGNYGYTF

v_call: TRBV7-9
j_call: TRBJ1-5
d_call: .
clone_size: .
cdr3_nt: TGTGCCAGCAGCTGGGGACACCTCGGATCGGGCAATCAGCCCCAGCATTTT
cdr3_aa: CASSWGHLGSGNQPQHF

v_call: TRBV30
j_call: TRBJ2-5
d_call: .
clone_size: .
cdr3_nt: TGTGCCTGGAGTGTTGGCCTCCAAGAGACCCAGTACTTC
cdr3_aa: CAWSVGLQETQYF

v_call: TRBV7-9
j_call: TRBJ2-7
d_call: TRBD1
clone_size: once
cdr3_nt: TGTGCCAGCAGTCAACAGGGGTACGAGCAGTACTTC
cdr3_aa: CASSQQGYEQYF

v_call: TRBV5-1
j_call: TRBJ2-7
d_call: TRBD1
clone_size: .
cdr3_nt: TGCGCCAGCAGCAGCCGGACAGGGTTCGAGCAGTACTTC
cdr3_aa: CASSSRTGFEQYF

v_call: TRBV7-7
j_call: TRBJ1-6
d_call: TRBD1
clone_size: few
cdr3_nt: TGTGCCAGCAGCCGGGGGACAGCGAATTCACCCCTCCACTTT
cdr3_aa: CASSRGTANSPLHF

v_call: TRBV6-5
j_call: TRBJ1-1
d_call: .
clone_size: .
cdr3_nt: TGTGCCAGCAGTTACTCGGGAGGGGTAGGGACTGAAGCTTTCTTT
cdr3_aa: CASSYSGGVGTEAFF

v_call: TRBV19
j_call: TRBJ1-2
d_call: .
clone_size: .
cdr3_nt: TGTGCCAGTACCAAAGGATGGGACAACAATTATGGCTACACCTTC
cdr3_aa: CASTKGWDNNYGYTF

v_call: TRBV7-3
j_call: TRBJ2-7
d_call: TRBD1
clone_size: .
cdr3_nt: TGTGCCAGCAGTAAGACAGGGGGACCTACCTACGAGCAGTACTTC
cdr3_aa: CASSKTGGPTYEQYF

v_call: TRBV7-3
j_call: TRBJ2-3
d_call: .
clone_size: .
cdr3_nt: TGTGCCAGCAGCTTATCGGCGGGGACTAGCACAGATACGCAGTATTTT
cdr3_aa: CASSLSAGTSTDTQYF

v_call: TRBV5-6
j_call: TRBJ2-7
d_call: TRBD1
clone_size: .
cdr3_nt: TGTGCCAGCAGCGGGGCCGGGACAGGGCCCTACGAGCAGTACTTC
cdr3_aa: CASSGAGTGPYEQYF

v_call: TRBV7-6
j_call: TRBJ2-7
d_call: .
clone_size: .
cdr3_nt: TGTGCCAGCAGCTTAGGGGTAGGCAGGTCCTACGAGCAGTACTTC
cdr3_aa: CASSLGVGRSYEQYF

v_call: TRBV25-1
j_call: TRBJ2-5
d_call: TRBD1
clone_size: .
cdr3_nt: TGTGCCAGCAGTGACCTAACCTCAGGGGGTAGAATGGAAGAGACCCAGTACTTC
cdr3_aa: CASSDLTSGGRMEETQYF

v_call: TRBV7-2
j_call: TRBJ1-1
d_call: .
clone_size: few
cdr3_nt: TGTGCCAGCAGCTCTCCACCCGGACCACAAGCTTTCTTT
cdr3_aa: CASSSPPGPQAFF

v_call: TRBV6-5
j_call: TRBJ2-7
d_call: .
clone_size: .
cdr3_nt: TGTGCCAGCAGTTCTCCAGGGCGAAACTGGTACGAGCAGTACTTC
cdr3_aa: CASSSPGRNWYEQYF

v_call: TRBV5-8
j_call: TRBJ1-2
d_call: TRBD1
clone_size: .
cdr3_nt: TGTGCCAGCAGCTTCGGGACAGGCAGGGGTGGCTACACCTTC
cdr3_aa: CASSFGTGRGGYTF

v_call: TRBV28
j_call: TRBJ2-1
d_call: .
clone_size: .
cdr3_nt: TGTGCCAGCAGTCCCGCTTTCGCAGGCAGACAGCAGTTCTTC
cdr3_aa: CASSPAFAGRQQFF

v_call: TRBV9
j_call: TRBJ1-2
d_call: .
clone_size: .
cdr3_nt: TGTGCCAGCAGCCACCCTGGGGGAGTGGGTAACTATGGCTACACCTTC
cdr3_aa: CASSHPGGVGNYGYTF

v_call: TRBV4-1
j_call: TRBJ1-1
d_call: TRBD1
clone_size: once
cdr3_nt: TGCGCCAGCAGAACAGGGGGCGGACAACTATTCACTGAAGCTTTCTTT
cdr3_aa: CASRTGGGQLFTEAFF

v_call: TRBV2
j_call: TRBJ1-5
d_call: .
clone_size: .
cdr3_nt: TGTGCCAGCAGCCTATCAGGGGGCAATCAGCCCCAGCATTTT
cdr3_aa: CASSLSGGNQPQHF

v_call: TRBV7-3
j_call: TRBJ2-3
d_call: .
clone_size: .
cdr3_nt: TGTGCCAGCAGCTTAAGTAGTGCAGATACGCAGTATTTT
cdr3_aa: CASSLSSADTQYF

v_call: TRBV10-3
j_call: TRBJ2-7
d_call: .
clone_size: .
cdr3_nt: TGTGCCATCAAGTCGCCCCGGAGGTACGAGCAGTACTTC
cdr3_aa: CAIKSPRRYEQYF

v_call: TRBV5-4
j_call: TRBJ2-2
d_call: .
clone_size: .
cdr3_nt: TGTGCCAGCAGCCAAGAGATGGGGGTGGGGGAGCTGTTTTTT
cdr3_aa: CASSQEMGVGELFF

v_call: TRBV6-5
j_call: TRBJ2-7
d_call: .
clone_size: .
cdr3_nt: TGTGCCAGCAGTTACTCGGGGCAGGGGAAGGTGGACGAGCAGTACTTC
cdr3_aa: CASSYSGQGKVDEQYF

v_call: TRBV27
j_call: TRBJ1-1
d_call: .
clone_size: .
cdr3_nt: TGTGCCAGCAGTTTCCGGGGCGCGAACACTGAAGCTTTCTTT
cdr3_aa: CASSFRGANTEAFF

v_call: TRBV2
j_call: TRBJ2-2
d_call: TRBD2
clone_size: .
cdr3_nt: TGTGCCAGCAGTGGCCCCCGGAAGCGGGGGGTTACCGGGGAGCTGTTTTTT
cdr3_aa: CASSGPRKRGVTGELFF

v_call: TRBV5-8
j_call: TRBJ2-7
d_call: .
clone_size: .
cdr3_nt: TGTGCCAGCAGCTTGGTACGTTCCGAGCAGTACTTC
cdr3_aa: CASSLVRSEQYF

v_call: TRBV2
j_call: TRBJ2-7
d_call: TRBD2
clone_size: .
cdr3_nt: TGTGCCAGCCAGAGAGGTAGCGGGGGGTTTGGCGAGCAGTACTTC
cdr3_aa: CASQRGSGGFGEQYF

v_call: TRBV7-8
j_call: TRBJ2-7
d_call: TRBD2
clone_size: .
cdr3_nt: TGTGCCAGCAGCTTAGGAGGTCTAGCGGGTCTTACCTACGAGCAGTACTTC
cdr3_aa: CASSLGGLAGLTYEQYF

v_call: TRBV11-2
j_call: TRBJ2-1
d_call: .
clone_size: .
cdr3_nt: TGTGCCAGCAGCTTAGAGGTCCTCAAAGGGCAGTTCTTC
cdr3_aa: CASSLEVLKGQFF

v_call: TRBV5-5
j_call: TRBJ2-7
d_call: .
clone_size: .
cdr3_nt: TGTGCCAGCAGCCCGTTATACCCCCAGGGGAACGAGCAGTACTTC
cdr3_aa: CASSPLYPQGNEQYF

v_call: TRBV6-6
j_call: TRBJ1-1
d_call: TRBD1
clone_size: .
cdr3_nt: TGTGCCAGCAGTCGTCCCGGGACAGGTAACACTGAAGCTTTCTTT
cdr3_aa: CASSRPGTGNTEAFF

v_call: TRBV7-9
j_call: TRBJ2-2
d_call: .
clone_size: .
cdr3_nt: TGTGCCAGCAGCTCGACAGGCGGGGAGCTGTTTTTT
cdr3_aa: CASSSTGGELFF

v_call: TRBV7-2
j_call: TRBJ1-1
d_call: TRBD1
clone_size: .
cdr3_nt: TGTGCCAGCAGCTTAGTCAGTCAGGGCGCAGGGGGCACTGAAGCTTTCTTT
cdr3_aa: CASSLVSQGAGGTEAFF

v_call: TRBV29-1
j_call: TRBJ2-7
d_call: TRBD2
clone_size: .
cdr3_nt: TGCAGCGCTTACACAACAACTAGCGGGGTTTCCTACGAGCAGTACTTC
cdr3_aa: CSAYTTTSGVSYEQYF

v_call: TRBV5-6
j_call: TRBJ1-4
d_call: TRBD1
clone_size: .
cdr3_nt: TGTGCCAGCAGTTCCGGGACAGGGGGCAAGAATGAAAAACTGTTTTTT
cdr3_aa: CASSSGTGGKNEKLFF